The 29 T cell receptor beta chains listed next were all sequenced from one sample in a study of blood T cell repertoires in COVID-19. Assay: immunoSEQ multiplex PCR; the TCRdb copy retains only in-frame clones and omits some. The profile shows over 110,000 clones, 88% of them singletons. Sequencing was done on a sample of peripheral blood. The source is a human donor in a cohort sampled during active COVID-19.

This chain connects TRBV2 to TRBJ2-5; D gene ambiguous. CDR3 length: 12 amino acids. The germline CDR1 and CDR2 sequences are SNHLY and FYNNEI. V was cut by 7 bases and J by 1 base, with 7 bases left in between. DNA for the CDR3: TGTGCCAGCAAGGCGGCCCAAGAGACCCAGTACTTC. Protein sequence: CASKAAQETQYF.

The chain has TRBV5-8 and TRBJ1-5; 8 bases agree with TRBD1. Trimming removed 4 bases from V and 5 bases from J; junction bases left unmatched: 14. Germline V gene data show CDR1 as SGHTS and CDR2 as YDEGEE. CDR3 size: 17 residues. The CDR3 sequence: CASSPPLDRGLHQPQHF. The CDR3 nucleotides read TGTGCCAGCAGCCCACCACTCGACAGGGGCCTTCATCAGCCCCAGCATTTT.

This rearrangement joins TRBV6-1 to TRBJ2-4, with 7 bases fitting TRBD1. Germline-derived CDR1 and CDR2 are MNHNS and SASEGT. Trimming cost V 2 bases and J 6 bases; bases outside gene matches: 7. This CDR3 is built from 15 residues. The CDR3 reads CASSELSPGGNIQYF. The CDR3 DNA is TGTGCCAGCAGTGAACTTTCCCCAGGGGGAAACATTCAGTACTTC.

This clone was seen a single time. This chain joins TRBV7-6 and TRBJ2-1; 9 positions match TRBD2. Germline lookup yields CDR1 SGHVS and CDR2 FNYEAQ. The CDR3 has 16 amino acids. Trimming at V came to 1 base and at J to 9 bases, leaving 10 bases not matched to a gene. CDR3 in amino acids: CASSLGSSGGIGEQFF. The CDR3 DNA reads as TGTGCCAGCAGCTTAGGCTCCAGCGGGGGGATAGGTGAGCAGTTCTTC.

The V call is TRBV5-1, the J call TRBJ2-2, with TRBD1 matching over 8 bases. The CDR3 has 15 amino acids. V shed 3 bases and J 4 bases; nucleotides not matched to a gene: 5. CDR1 and CDR2 (germline): SGHRS, YFSETQ. The CDR3 loop is CASSSTGVGTGELFF. DNA of the CDR3: TGCGCCAGCAGCTCGACAGGGGTGGGCACCGGGGAGCTGTTTTTT.

The J gene is TRBJ2-7, the V gene TRBV29-1, with 9 bases fitting TRBD1. The CDR3 contains 13 residues. Germline CDR1 reads SQVTM; CDR2 reads ANQGSEA. The trim removed 5 bases at V and 3 bases at J, leaving 5 bases unmatched. Here the CDR3 DNA reads TGCAGCGTTCGACAGGGGGATGGCTACGAGCAGTACTTC. It codes for CSVRQGDGYEQYF.

V and J are TRBV7-9 and TRBJ2-1; D may be TRBD1 (5 bases). The CDR3 length is 14 residues. Deletions cut 2 bases from V and 9 bases from J, with 14 bases between. Per germline, CDR1 SEHNR and CDR2 FQNEAQ (reference sequence). The DNA of the CDR3 is TGTGCCAGCAGCTTACGAACCACAGGCGGTGAGCAGTTCTTC. Encoded protein: CASSLRTTGGEQFF.

CDR3: CAAGRPGRNTGELFF. DNA for the CDR3: TGTGCCGCCGGGAGACCGGGGCGGAACACCGGGGAGCTGTTTTTT. This chain links TRBV5-4 with TRBJ2-2; weak D call: TRBD2 (6 bases). The germline V and J ends were trimmed by 10 bases and 1 base, with 17 bases remaining between them. This CDR3 contains 15 residues. In germline, CDR1 is SGHNT, CDR2 YYREEE (reference sequence).

The V and J genes are TRBV10-3 and TRBJ2-5; 8 bases line up with TRBD2. There are 15 residues in the CDR3. V was pared by 0 bases and J by 5 bases, with 5 bases of the junction left unmatched. Germline assignment: CDR1 ENHRY and CDR2 SYGVKD. Here the CDR3 DNA reads TGTGCCATCAGTGAGTCAGGCCGGGAGGGTGAGACCCAGTACTTC. It specifies CAISESGREGETQYF.

In its sample, this clone was seen once. V is TRBV25-1 and J is TRBJ2-2; 9 positions agree with TRBD1. Germline CDR1 is MGHDK and CDR2 is SYGVNS. Trimming cost V 3 bases and J 8 bases; bases outside gene matches: 7. The length of the CDR3 is 15 residues. CDR3 sequence reads: CASSEGTGYLGELFF. The CDR3 DNA sequence: TGTGCCAGCAGTGAGGGGACAGGGTATTTGGGGGAGCTGTTTTTT.

The chain recombines TRBV9 with TRBJ1-1; D uncertain. This CDR3 contains 13 residues. Germline assignment: CDR1 SGDLS and CDR2 YYNGEE. The V and J ends lost 0 bases and 6 bases respectively, with 9 bases between them. CDR3 sequence reads: CASSVGGRAEAFF. The CDR3 nucleotides are TGTGCCAGCAGCGTAGGAGGGCGGGCTGAAGCTTTCTTT.

This chain uses TRBV9 with TRBJ2-7; 10 positions agree with TRBD1. This CDR3 is 13 amino acids long. V lost 4 bases to trimming and J lost 5 bases; unmatched junction nucleotides: 3. CDR1 and CDR2 from the germline V gene are SGDLS and YYNGEE. This chain's CDR3 is CASSSGTGDEQYF. CDR3 nucleotide sequence: TGTGCCAGCAGCTCCGGGACAGGGGACGAGCAGTACTTC.

This chain joins TRBV5-6 and TRBJ1-5, with a possible D match to TRBD1 (6 bases). Trimming pared 4 bases from V and 5 bases from J, leaving 16 bases between. The CDR3 sequence is 15 residues long. Germline assignment: CDR1 SGHDT and CDR2 YYEEEE. CDR3 sequence: CASSRGQHLYQPQHF. CDR3 nucleotides: TGTGCCAGCAGCCGAGGACAGCACCTTTATCAGCCCCAGCATTTT.

The chain is built from TRBV4-1 and TRBJ1-2, with D hard to call. The V end was cut by 5 bases, the J end by 8 bases, with 12 bases between. Germline CDR1 and CDR2: MGHRA and YSYEKL. The CDR3 has 12 residues. The CDR3 region is CASSGRWGGYTF. The CDR3 nucleotides read TGCGCCAGCAGCGGGAGGTGGGGAGGCTACACCTTC.

The chain couples TRBV20-1 to TRBJ1-5; TRBD1 matches at 9 bases. Losses at the gene ends were 3 bases for V and 6 bases for J; bases not matched to a gene: 12. The CDR3 length is 16 residues. The germline V gene has CDR1 DFQATT and CDR2 SNEGSKA (reference sequence). CDR3 amino acids: CSASRSTGGLGQPQHF. CDR3 nucleotides: TGCAGTGCTAGTCGTTCGACAGGGGGTTTGGGTCAGCCCCAGCATTTT.

The chain has TRBV5-1 and TRBJ2-3, with 10 nucleotides matching TRBD2. The J segment lost 4 bases and the V segment lost 2 bases, leaving 1 base of the junction unmatched. This CDR3 is 14 amino acids long. Germline V gene sequence: CDR1 SGHRS, CDR2 YFSETQ. The DNA for the CDR3 is TGCGCCAGCAGCTTAAGCGGGGGGGCAGATACGCAGTATTTT. This codes for CASSLSGGADTQYF.

CDR3 DNA sequence: TGTGCCAGCAGTGTGGCACAGGGGGCAGATACGCAGTATTTT. The encoded protein is CASSVAQGADTQYF. The chain recombines TRBV2 with TRBJ2-3; TRBD1 aligns across 8 bases. Trimming took 4 bases from V and 4 from J; bases not matched to a gene: 4. Germline assignment: CDR1 SNHLY and CDR2 FYNNEI. The CDR3 length is 14 residues.

This chain joins TRBV7-3 and TRBJ2-7, with a weak D call TRBD2 (7 bases). The CDR3 length is 14 residues. Looked up from germline, CDR1 is SGHTA and CDR2 is FQGTGA. V lost 5 bases and J lost 4, with 15 bases in between. Written as DNA, the CDR3 is TGTGCCAGCAGCAAAGGGGGTAGCGGGTACGAGCAGTACTTC. Amino acid sequence: CASSKGGSGYEQYF.

This chain links TRBV6-2 or TRBV6-3 with TRBJ1-5, with 12 bases fitting TRBD1. The trim removed 4 bases at V and 2 bases at J, leaving 9 bases unmatched. Germline-derived CDR1 and CDR2 are MNHEY and SVGEGT. The CDR3 totals 18 residues. As DNA, the CDR3 is TGTGCCAGCAGTTCCCGGGACAGGGGGCGGAGGGGCAATCAGCCCCAGCATTTT. Encoded protein: CASSSRDRGRRGNQPQHF.

The chain recombines TRBV18 with TRBJ1-3, with D maybe TRBD1 (5 bases). This CDR3 spans 14 amino acids. V was shortened by 0 bases and J by 3 bases, with 6 bases between the two germline ends. Germline CDR1 KGHSH, CDR2 LQKENI. DNA of the CDR3: TGTGCCAGCTCACCACCGGGGGGTGGAAACACCATATATTTT. This gives the protein CASSPPGGGNTIYF.

This chain uses TRBV7-9 with TRBJ2-5, with TRBD2 matching 12 bases. The J segment lost 2 bases and the V segment lost 4 bases, leaving 5 bases of the junction unmatched. CDR1 and CDR2 from the germline V gene are SEHNR and FQNEAQ (reference sequence). The CDR3 has 16 amino acids. DNA of the CDR3: TGTGCCAGCAGCTCAGGACTAGCGGGATTACAAGAGACCCAGTACTTC. Translating it yields CASSSGLAGLQETQYF. Supplemented by reference TRBV7-9 and TRBJ2-5, the full variable domain reads DTGVSQNPRHKITKRGQNVTFRCDPISEHNRLYWYRQTLGQGPEFLTYFQNEAQLEKSRLLSDRFSAERPKGSFSTLEIQRTEQGDSAMYLCASSSGLAGLQETQYFGPGTRLLVL.

The CDR3 protein is CASSGPGLAVEQYF. The DNA for the CDR3 is TGTGCCAGCAGCGGGCCGGGACTAGCGGTCGAGCAGTACTTC. The chain combines TRBV7-8 with TRBJ2-7, with 11 bases matching TRBD2. Looked up from germline, CDR1 is SGHVS and CDR2 is FQNEAQ. CDR3 length equals 14 residues. The J segment lost 6 bases and the V segment lost 5 bases, leaving 6 bases of the junction unmatched.

The rearrangement uses TRBV24-1 and TRBJ1-2; the D gene is possibly TRBD1 (6 bases). The CDR3 runs 14 residues. CDR1 KGHDR and CDR2 SFDVKD come from the germline V gene. V lost 4 bases and J 5 bases, leaving 13 bases between the germline ends. CDR3 sequence reads: CATSDQQGRYGYTF. The CDR3 DNA sequence: TGTGCCACCAGTGACCAACAGGGCAGGTATGGCTACACCTTC.

The chain recombines TRBV6-5 with TRBJ2-7, with TRBD2 matching over 7 bases. The CDR3 runs to 14 residues. Germline loops: CDR1 MNHEY, CDR2 SVGAGI. V gave up 6 bases and J gave up 0 bases; unmatched junction bases: 5. The CDR3, as DNA: TGTGCCAGCAGGGCGCGGGGGTCCTCCTACGAGCAGTACTTC. Encoded protein: CASRARGSSYEQYF.

This clone turned up a few times. The chain couples TRBV6-4 to TRBJ1-6; 7 positions match TRBD1. The germline V gene encodes CDR1 MRHNA and CDR2 SNTAGT. V lost 10 bases and J lost 7; bases outside the gene matches: 10. The CDR3 length is 14 residues. The CDR3 nucleotides read TGTGCCACCGCGACGGGACAGCCCAATTCACCCCTCCACTTT. It yields the protein CATATGQPNSPLHF.

The chain has TRBV27 and TRBJ2-7; D is unclear. V was shortened by 7 bases and J by 0 bases, with 10 bases between the two germline ends. CDR1 and CDR2 from the germline V gene are MNHEY and SMNVEV (reference sequence). The CDR3 length is 13 residues. The CDR3 spells CASKSRSSYEQYF. CDR3 nucleotides: TGTGCCAGCAAGTCTAGGAGCTCCTACGAGCAGTACTTC.

The CDR3 reads CASSVGQGTGNTIYF. The DNA for the CDR3 is TGTGCCAGCAGTGTAGGACAGGGAACAGGAAACACCATATATTTT. This sequence joins TRBV2 and TRBJ1-3; 8 bases line up with TRBD1. In germline, CDR1 is SNHLY, CDR2 FYNNEI. The CDR3 extends over 15 amino acids. The V and J ends lost 4 bases and 4 bases, in that order; junction bases with no gene match: 6.

The CDR3 protein is CASSLRGIGDQPQHF. The CDR3 DNA sequence: TGTGCCAGCAGCTTAAGGGGGATAGGAGATCAGCCCCAGCATTTT. The rearrangement joins TRBV7-2 to TRBJ1-5; D is perhaps TRBD1 (6 bases). This CDR3 comprises 15 residues. With 2 bases removed from V and 5 bases from J, the gap between germline ends came to 13 bases. From germline, CDR1 is SGHTA and CDR2 FQGNSA.

V usage is TRBV5-1 and J usage is TRBJ2-1, with 14 bases lining up with TRBD2. After removal of 3 bases from V and 6 bases from J, the junction contained 5 bases not matched to a gene. The germline V gene has CDR1 SGHRS and CDR2 YFSETQ. This CDR3 spans 16 amino acids. In DNA, the CDR3 is TGCGCCAGCAGCTCCGGACTAGCGGGGGGAATCAATGAGCAGTTCTTC. Amino acid sequence: CASSSGLAGGINEQFF.